The sequence of this TCR beta chain was determined in a study of CD8 T cells in ankylosing spondylitis. This clonotype was observed a handful of times. Quantitative 5'-RACE was performed with molecular barcodes, and it yielded the TCR beta libraries. MiXCR, applied by TCRdb to the 5' RACE reads, yields one record per CDR3 protein. There are 250,000 to 350,000 distinct CDR3 sequences in the sample; around 20% occur only once, and 7.8% lies in the top ten. The clonotype was recovered from a male donor with ankylosing spondylitis or in good health (not recorded which). The sequenced material came from blood, either unsorted or a sorted T cell fraction (not recorded which).

The CDR3 region is CASSVAKSRVGKGSYNEQFF. The DNA for the CDR3 is TGTGCCAGCAGCGTAGCCAAAAGCAGGGTGGGAAAGGGCTCCTACAATGAGCAGTTCTTC. The V call is TRBV9, the J call TRBJ2-1, with D possibly being TRBD1 (5 bases). The CDR3 is made up of 20 amino acids. Germline CDR1 SGDLS, CDR2 YYNGEE. V was trimmed by 0 bases and J by 0 bases, leaving 22 bases between them.